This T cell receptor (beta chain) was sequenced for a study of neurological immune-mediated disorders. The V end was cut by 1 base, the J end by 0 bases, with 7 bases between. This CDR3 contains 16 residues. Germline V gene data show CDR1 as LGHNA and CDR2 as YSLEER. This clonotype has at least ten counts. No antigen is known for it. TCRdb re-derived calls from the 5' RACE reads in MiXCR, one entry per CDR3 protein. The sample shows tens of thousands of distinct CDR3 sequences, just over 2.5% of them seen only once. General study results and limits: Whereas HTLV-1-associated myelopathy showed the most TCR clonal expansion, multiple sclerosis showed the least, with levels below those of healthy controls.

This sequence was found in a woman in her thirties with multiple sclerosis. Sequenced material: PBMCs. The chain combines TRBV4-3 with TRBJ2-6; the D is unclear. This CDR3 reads CASSQAQSSGANVLTF. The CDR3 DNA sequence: TGCGCCAGCAGCCAAGCTCAGAGCTCTGGGGCCAACGTCCTGACTTTC.